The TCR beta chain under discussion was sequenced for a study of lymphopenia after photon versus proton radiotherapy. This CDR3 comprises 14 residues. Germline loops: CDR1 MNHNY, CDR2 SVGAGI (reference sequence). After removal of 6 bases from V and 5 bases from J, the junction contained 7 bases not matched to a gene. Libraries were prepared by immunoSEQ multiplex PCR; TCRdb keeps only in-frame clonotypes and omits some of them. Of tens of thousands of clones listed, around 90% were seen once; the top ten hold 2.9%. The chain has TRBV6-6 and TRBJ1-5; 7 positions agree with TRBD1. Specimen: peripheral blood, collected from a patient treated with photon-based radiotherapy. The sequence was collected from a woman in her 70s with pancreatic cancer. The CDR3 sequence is CASRRQGGDQPQHF. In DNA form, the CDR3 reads TGTGCCAGCAGAAGACAGGGAGGGGATCAGCCCCAGCATTTT.